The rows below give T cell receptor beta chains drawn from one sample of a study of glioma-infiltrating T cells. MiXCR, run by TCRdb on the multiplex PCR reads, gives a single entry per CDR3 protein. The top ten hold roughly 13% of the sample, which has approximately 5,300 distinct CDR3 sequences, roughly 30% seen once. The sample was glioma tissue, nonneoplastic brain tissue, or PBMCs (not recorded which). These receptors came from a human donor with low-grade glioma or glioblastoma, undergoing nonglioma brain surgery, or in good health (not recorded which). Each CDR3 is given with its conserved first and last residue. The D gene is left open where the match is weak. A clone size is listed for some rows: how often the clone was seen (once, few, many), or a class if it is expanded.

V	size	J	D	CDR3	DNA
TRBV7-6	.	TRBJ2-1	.	CALIPHKGPEPFF	TGTGCCCTCATCCCCCACAAGGGGCCTGAGCCGTTCTTC
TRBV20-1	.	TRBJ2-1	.	CSARDSPEAYNEQFF	TGCAGTGCTAGAGATTCCCCAGAGGCCTACAATGAGCAGTTCTTC
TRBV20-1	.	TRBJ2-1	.	CSPPGLVQFF	TGCAGTCCCCCGGGGCTAGTCCAGTTCTTC
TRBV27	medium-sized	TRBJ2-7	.	CASRARTGGPSYEQYF	TGTGCCAGCAGGGCCCGAACGGGGGGCCCATCTTACGAGCAGTACTTC
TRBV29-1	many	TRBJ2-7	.	CSVVLLGNPYEQYF	TGCAGCGTTGTGCTACTAGGCAACCCCTACGAGCAGTACTTC
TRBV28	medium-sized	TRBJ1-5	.	CASSRVTNQPQHF	TGTGCCAGCAGCAGGGTGACGAATCAGCCCCAGCATTTT
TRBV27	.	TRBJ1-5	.	CASSYQGWGQHF	TGTGCCAGCAGTTACCAGGGGTGGGGCCAGCATTTT
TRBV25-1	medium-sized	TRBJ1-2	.	CASSENYGYTF	TGTGCCAGCAGTGAGAACTATGGCTACACCTTC
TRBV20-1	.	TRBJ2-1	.	CSATEAPHEVAEQFF	TGCAGTGCTACAGAAGCGCCCCACGAAGTGGCTGAGCAGTTCTTC
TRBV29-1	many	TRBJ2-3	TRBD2	CSVEDPGTSSPDTQYF	TGCAGCGTTGAAGATCCCGGGACTAGCAGCCCAGATACGCAGTATTTT
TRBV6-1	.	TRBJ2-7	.	CARRGLPDSAPEPSF	TGTGCCCGCCGTGGCCTGCCGGACTCGGCCCCCGAGCCGTCCTTC
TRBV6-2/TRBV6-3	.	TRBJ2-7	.	CASSYWPGRSSYEQYF	TGTGCCAGCAGTTACTGGCCAGGCCGCAGCTCCTACGAGCAGTACTTC
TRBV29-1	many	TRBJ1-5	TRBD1	CSVAGTGINQPQHF	TGCAGCGTTGCCGGGACAGGTATCAATCAGCCCCAGCATTTT
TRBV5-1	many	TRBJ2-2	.	CASSLSGTNTGELFF	TGCGCCAGCAGCTTGAGTGGAACGAACACCGGGGAGCTGTTTTTT
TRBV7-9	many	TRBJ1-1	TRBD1	CASSLGTENTEAFF	TGTGCCAGCAGCCTCGGGACAGAGAACACTGAAGCTTTCTTT
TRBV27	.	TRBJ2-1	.	CASSRQGGTYEQFF	TGTGCCAGCAGTCGGCAGGGGGGGACCTATGAGCAGTTCTTC
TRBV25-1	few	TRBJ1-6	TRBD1	CASSEPPRGRTGGSPLHF	TGTGCCAGCAGTGAACCCCCCCGGGGGAGGACAGGGGGATCACCCCTCCACTTT
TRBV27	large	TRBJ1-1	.	CASSLTVNTEAFF	TGTGCCAGCAGTTTAACAGTGAACACTGAAGCTTTCTTT
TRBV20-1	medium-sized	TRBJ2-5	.	CSARDLGAAGQTQYF	TGCAGTGCTAGAGATCTCGGGGCAGCCGGACAGACCCAGTACTTC
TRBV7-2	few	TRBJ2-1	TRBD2	CASSLGLAEVNEQFF	TGTGCCAGCAGCTTAGGACTAGCGGAAGTGAATGAGCAGTTCTTC
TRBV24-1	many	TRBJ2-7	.	CATSDSLRYEQYF	TGTGCCACCAGTGATTCGTTGCGGTACGAGCAGTACTTC